The rows below give T cell receptor beta chains drawn from one sample of a study of CD8 T cells in ankylosing spondylitis. TCRdb independently ran MiXCR on the 5' RACE reads; one entry per CDR3 protein. The sample records 240,000 or so distinct CDR3 sequences, approximately 9% being singletons. The sample consisted of blood, either unsorted or a sorted T cell fraction (not recorded which). All receptors come from a male donor with ankylosing spondylitis or in good health (not recorded which). CDR3s include the opening cysteine and the closing phenylalanine or tryptophan. Each record gives: D gene, J gene, clone size, V gene, CDR3 DNA, CDR3 protein. A D gene is named only where the DNA matches it firmly. The listing skips clone size in some rows; elsewhere it reads once, few, many or a size class.

D gene: .
J gene: TRBJ2-5
clone size: many
V gene: TRBV5-1
CDR3 DNA: TGCGCCAGCAGCAGCCCCCAGGAGACCCAGTACTTC
CDR3 protein: CASSSPQETQYF

D gene: .
J gene: TRBJ2-3
clone size: many
V gene: TRBV12-3/TRBV12-4
CDR3 DNA: TGTGCCAGCAGTTTATCAGATACGCAGTATTTT
CDR3 protein: CASSLSDTQYF

D gene: .
J gene: TRBJ2-4
clone size: once
V gene: TRBV12-3/TRBV12-4
CDR3 DNA: TGTGCCAGCAGTTCGACAGGTTTGAACATTCAGTACTTC
CDR3 protein: CASSSTGLNIQYF

D gene: .
J gene: TRBJ2-6
clone size: few
V gene: TRBV5-1
CDR3 DNA: TGCGCCAGCAGCCACCCCTCGCATTCCTCTGGGGCCAACGTCCTGACTTTC
CDR3 protein: CASSHPSHSSGANVLTF

D gene: TRBD2
J gene: TRBJ2-1
clone size: many
V gene: TRBV20-1
CDR3 DNA: TGCAGTGCTAGTTTGCGGGAGGGCCCCAATGAGCAGTTCTTC
CDR3 protein: CSASLREGPNEQFF

D gene: .
J gene: TRBJ2-1
clone size: many
V gene: TRBV19
CDR3 DNA: TGTGCCAGTGGGCTTAGCTCCTACAATGAGCAGTTCTTC
CDR3 protein: CASGLSSYNEQFF

D gene: .
J gene: TRBJ2-2
clone size: few
V gene: TRBV5-1
CDR3 DNA: TGCGCCAGCAGCCTCATCGGACAGCCGAACACCGGGGAGCTGTTTTTT
CDR3 protein: CASSLIGQPNTGELFF

D gene: .
J gene: TRBJ2-3
clone size: many
V gene: TRBV20-1
CDR3 DNA: TGCAGTGCTAGTGGTTATCTATACACAGATACGCAGTATTTT
CDR3 protein: CSASGYLYTDTQYF

D gene: .
J gene: TRBJ1-2
clone size: .
V gene: TRBV5-1
CDR3 DNA: TGCGCCAGCAGCTTGGAAAGGGGGGGCCAGCCCTATGGCTACACCTTC
CDR3 protein: CASSLERGGQPYGYTF

D gene: .
J gene: TRBJ2-2
clone size: few
V gene: TRBV4-3
CDR3 DNA: TGCGCCAGCAGCCAAGAAGGGACACCGAACACCGGGGAGCTGTTTTTT
CDR3 protein: CASSQEGTPNTGELFF

D gene: .
J gene: TRBJ2-1
clone size: many
V gene: TRBV4-2
CDR3 DNA: TGTGCCAGCAGCCAAGAAAGTTTTGCAGGGAATGAGCAGTTCTTC
CDR3 protein: CASSQESFAGNEQFF

D gene: TRBD1
J gene: TRBJ1-1
clone size: many
V gene: TRBV12-3/TRBV12-4
CDR3 DNA: TGTGCCAGCAAAGTAGGGGGCGCGGGCACTGAAGCTTTCTTT
CDR3 protein: CASKVGGAGTEAFF

D gene: .
J gene: TRBJ2-3
clone size: few
V gene: TRBV6-1
CDR3 DNA: TGTGCCAGCAGTGAAATGGGAAATACGCAGTATTTT
CDR3 protein: CASSEMGNTQYF

D gene: .
J gene: TRBJ2-1
clone size: many
V gene: TRBV11-2
CDR3 DNA: TGTGCCAGCAGCTCCCTCCCTAATGAGCAGTTCTTC
CDR3 protein: CASSSLPNEQFF

D gene: .
J gene: TRBJ2-7
clone size: many
V gene: TRBV27
CDR3 DNA: TGTGCCAGCAGTTTAAAGTCCCCTAGCTCCTACGAGCAGTACTTC
CDR3 protein: CASSLKSPSSYEQYF

D gene: .
J gene: TRBJ2-7
clone size: few
V gene: TRBV7-2
CDR3 DNA: TGTGCCAGCAGCTTAGCAGGGAACTACGAGCAGTACTTC
CDR3 protein: CASSLAGNYEQYF

D gene: .
J gene: TRBJ1-1
clone size: many
V gene: TRBV7-9
CDR3 DNA: TGTGCCAGCAGCTCTCGCACTGAAGCTTTCTTT
CDR3 protein: CASSSRTEAFF

D gene: .
J gene: TRBJ2-3
clone size: .
V gene: TRBV4-3
CDR3 DNA: TGCGCCAGCAGCCAAAATACAGGGGGGGTAGATACGCAGTATTTT
CDR3 protein: CASSQNTGGVDTQYF